One and the same sample provided the 15 T cell receptor beta chains below, sequenced in a study of blood T cell repertoires in COVID-19. Sequencing was performed with immunoSEQ multiplex PCR; in TCRdb, only in-frame clones are kept and a portion is missing. Here the sample spans a few hundred thousand clones, roughly 90% being singletons. Sample: peripheral blood. These receptors originate from a woman aged 25 to 45 with COVID-19, enrolled during active disease.

The chain combines TRBV7-8 with TRBJ1-3, with TRBD1 matching over 7 bases. Losses at the gene ends were 3 bases for V and 0 bases for J; bases not matched to a gene: 5. This CDR3 is built from 16 residues. CDR1 is SGHVS, CDR2 FQNEAQ, per germline. The CDR3 sequence: CASSFPGQASGNTIYF. CDR3 sequence (DNA): TGTGCCAGCAGCTTTCCCGGACAGGCCTCTGGAAACACCATATATTTT.

The chain uses TRBV27 and TRBJ2-1, with D possibly being TRBD2 (6 bases). Per germline, CDR1 MNHEY and CDR2 SMNVEV (reference sequence). This CDR3 is built from 15 residues. V lost 3 bases to trimming and J lost 4 bases, with 13 bases between them. CDR3 residues: CASSLEASAYNEQFF. In nucleotides, the CDR3 is TGTGCCAGCAGTTTGGAGGCTAGCGCTTACAATGAGCAGTTCTTC.

The V gene is TRBV9, the J gene TRBJ2-1; 16 nucleotides align to TRBD2. The CDR3 length is 20 residues. CDR1 is SGDLS, CDR2 YYNGEE, per germline. V shed 3 bases, J shed 3 bases, and the junction held 12 bases outside the gene matches. CDR3 coding DNA: TGTGCCAGCAGCGACGAACCGGGACTAGCGGGGGGGCAGGTCTACAATGAGCAGTTCTTC. Protein sequence: CASSDEPGLAGGQVYNEQFF.

This clone appeared a single time. The gene calls are TRBV29-1 and TRBJ2-3; a weak D match, TRBD2 (5 bases). There are 16 residues in the CDR3. The ends were cut back, 7 bases at V and 4 bases at J, with 24 bases in the middle. Per the germline V gene, CDR1 is SQVTM and CDR2 is ANQGSEA. The CDR3 protein is CSARRETGTAADTQYF. DNA of the CDR3: TGCAGCGCCAGAAGGGAGACGGGTACGGCCGCAGATACGCAGTATTTT.

The gene calls are TRBV2 and TRBJ1-5, with D hard to call. Germline CDR1 and CDR2: SNHLY and FYNNEI. The ends were cut back, 3 bases at V and 9 bases at J, with 15 bases in the middle. The CDR3 is 14 amino acids. As DNA, the CDR3 is TGTGCCAGCAGTGATGTACCGGCGACTTGGCCCCAGCATTTT. Its translation is CASSDVPATWPQHF.

The chain carries TRBV4-3 and TRBJ1-1; a possible D gene is TRBD1 (5 bases). The V gene lost 4 bases and the J gene lost 1 base, with 10 bases spanning the gap. The CDR3 length is 14 residues. Germline V gene sequence: CDR1 LGHNA, CDR2 YSLEER. The CDR3 DNA reads as TGCGCCAGCAGCCCCGGGGGGAAGAACACTGAAGCTTTCTTT. Its translation: CASSPGGKNTEAFF.

This chain uses TRBV6-2 or TRBV6-3 with TRBJ2-1, with D possibly matching TRBD1 (5 bases). Germline lookup yields CDR1 MNHEY and CDR2 SVGEGT. V shed 5 bases and J shed 6 bases, with 11 bases lying between them. The CDR3 length is 13 residues. This CDR3 reads CASSHPQGNEQFF. The CDR3, as DNA: TGTGCCAGCAGTCATCCCCAGGGCAATGAGCAGTTCTTC.

This clone was detected a few times. CDR3 in DNA: TGCGCCAGCAGCCAAGACGACAGGGGAATTCAGCCCCAGCATTTT. This gives the protein CASSQDDRGIQPQHF. The chain uses TRBV4-1 and TRBJ1-5; 8 bases fit TRBD1. The CDR3 length is 15 residues. In germline, CDR1 is MGHRA, CDR2 YSYEKL. With 0 bases clipped from V and 6 bases from J, the junction kept 4 bases outside the gene matches.

The V gene is TRBV2, the J gene TRBJ2-7, with D maybe TRBD2 (5 bases). The length of the CDR3 is 13 residues. The germline CDR1 and CDR2 sequences are SNHLY and FYNNEI. Trimming removed 7 bases at V and 5 bases at J, with 15 bases between. CDR3 sequence (DNA): TGTGCCAGCACCGCGGGTCTTGGGGACGAGCAGTACTTC. This encodes CASTAGLGDEQYF. Full variable domain (remainder filled in from reference TRBV2 and TRBJ2-7): EPEVTQTPSHQVTQMGQEVILRCVPISNHLYFYWYRQILGQKVEFLVSFYNNEISEKSEIFDDQFSVERPDGSNFTLKIRSTKLEDSAMYFCASTAGLGDEQYFGPGTRLTVT.

This clone turned up a few times. The J gene is TRBJ1-6, the V gene TRBV4-2, with D possibly being TRBD1 (5 bases). Per the germline V gene, CDR1 is LGHNA and CDR2 is YNFKEQ. The length of the CDR3 is 15 residues. V dropped 0 bases and J dropped 6 bases, with 9 bases sitting between them. The CDR3, as DNA: TGTGCCAGCAGCCAAGAGGGGAGGGGTAATTCACCCCTCCACTTT. This gives the protein CASSQEGRGNSPLHF.

This clone was seen just once. The gene calls are TRBV4-1 and TRBJ1-5, with 9 bases that match TRBD1. The V segment lost 4 bases and the J segment 5 bases; nucleotides outside the gene matches: 9. The CDR3 sequence is 16 residues long. Looked up from germline, CDR1 is MGHRA and CDR2 is YSYEKL. CDR3 bases: TGCGCCAGCAGCCGGTCGCGGGACAGGGAGGATCAGCCCCAGCATTTT. Translating gives CASSRSRDREDQPQHF.

The J gene is TRBJ1-2, the V gene TRBV18, with 9 bases aligning to TRBD1. The CDR3 is 14 residues long. Per germline, CDR1 KGHSH and CDR2 LQKENI. Trimming at V came to 3 bases and at J to 8 bases, leaving 7 bases not matched to a gene. This chain's CDR3 is CASSPLDRGYGYTF. In DNA, the CDR3 is TGTGCCAGCTCACCCTTGGACAGGGGATACGGCTACACCTTC.

This chain joins TRBV23-1 and TRBJ1-4; a weak D match, TRBD1 (6 bases). Being an ORF, TRBV23-1 has a function that is uncertain. The CDR3 loop spans 14 amino acids. Deletions cut 7 bases from V and 5 bases from J, with 14 bases between. DNA for the CDR3: TGCGCCAGCAACCGAAGGGGGTGGAATGAAAAACTGTTTTTT. Translating gives CASNRRGWNEKLFF.

The chain links TRBV11-3 to TRBJ2-7, with TRBD2 as a possible D gene (5 bases). Germline lookup yields CDR1 SGHNT and CDR2 YENEEA. V shed 7 bases and J shed 5 bases, with 9 bases lying between them. The CDR3 is made up of 11 amino acids. Written as DNA, the CDR3 is TGTGCCAGCACCCCGCGGGACGAGCAGTACGTC. Translation: CASTPRDEQYV.

The chain links TRBV9 to TRBJ2-3; 12 positions match TRBD2. The CDR3 length is 18 residues. V dropped 0 bases and J dropped 4; count of bases not matched to a gene: 9. Germline-derived CDR1 and CDR2 are SGDLS and YYNGEE. The CDR3 loop is CASSVASSGRVGADTQYF. The DNA for the CDR3 is TGTGCCAGCAGCGTAGCGTCTAGCGGGAGGGTGGGGGCAGATACGCAGTATTTT.